This T cell receptor (beta chain) comes out of a study of blood T cell repertoires in COVID-19. Study in general: The samples span acute and convalescent COVID-19 from the United States, Italy and Spain.

Original analysis: Nucleated cell number was recorded as an estimate derived from reference gene primer amplification. Generated by immunoSEQ multiplex PCR, the TCRdb table keeps only in-frame clones and is missing some. V, J and clone size were drawn from that table, and D and trimming were deduced from the DNA. The table has about 190,000 clones, around 80% seen once. Sequencing was done on a sample of peripheral blood. This sequence originates from a woman aged 80 or over with COVID-19, enrolled during active disease.

In DNA form, the CDR3 reads TGTGCCAGCAGTTTAAGACGGGGGGACACTGAAGCTTTCTTT. Its translation: CASSLRRGDTEAFF. This sequence joins TRBV27 and TRBJ1-1, with D maybe TRBD1 (5 bases). CDR1 is MNHEY and CDR2 is SMNVEV in the germline V gene (reference sequence). There are 14 residues in the CDR3. Trimming removed 2 bases from V and 3 bases from J, with 10 bases in between.